The clone carrying this T cell receptor (beta chain) was seen just once. Here immunoSEQ multiplex PCR was the method, and the copy in TCRdb shows in-frame clones only, minus some. This sample has roughly 76,000 clones, with roughly 90% found just once. Trimming cost V 3 bases and J 0 bases, with 11 bases left between them. The length of the CDR3 is 15 residues. Germline CDR1 MNHNS, CDR2 SASEGT. This entry is derived from a study of resident and recirculating memory T cells in vitiligo. Sequencing used blood. This TCR was recovered from a male donor with vitiligo. The chain links TRBV6-1 to TRBJ1-2, with D possibly being TRBD1 (5 bases). The CDR3 bases are TGTGCCAGCAGTGACCCGACAGTAACTAACTATGGCTACACCTTC. Amino acid sequence: CASSDPTVTNYGYTF.